Below, 31 T cell receptor beta chains from the same sample are listed, as sequenced in a study of identical twins. TCRdb itself ran the 5' RACE reads through MiXCR, one entry per CDR3 protein. The sample includes 300,000 or so distinct CDR3 sequences, roughly 10% seen only once; the top ten take around 7.1%. These data also formed part of another study, on yellow fever vaccine responses in identical twins.

The material sequenced was CD8+ T cells sorted from blood. Source of these receptors: a woman aged 18 to 35 in good health.

The chain couples TRBV15 to TRBJ1-2; D not certain. The germline V and J ends were trimmed by 0 bases and 2 bases, with 10 bases remaining between them. Germline-derived CDR1 and CDR2 are LNHNV and YYDKDF (reference sequence). CDR3 size: 15 residues. CDR3 bases: TGTGCCACCAGCAGAGATAGAGCACCGAACTATGGCTACACCTTC. Encoded protein: CATSRDRAPNYGYTF.

This clonotype has more than one count but fewer than ten. The chain couples TRBV6-2 or TRBV6-3 to TRBJ1-1; D gene uncertain. The CDR3 runs 12 residues. Germline CDR1 is MNHEY and CDR2 is SVGEGT. The V and J ends lost 2 bases and 4 bases respectively, with 5 bases between them. The CDR3 loop reads CASSYQSTEAFF. CDR3 sequence (DNA): TGTGCCAGCAGTTACCAGTCCACTGAAGCTTTCTTT.

The chain is built from TRBV6-1 and TRBJ2-5, with TRBD1 as a possible D gene (6 bases). The CDR3 sequence is 14 residues long. Per the germline V gene, CDR1 is MNHNS and CDR2 is SASEGT. V lost 10 bases, J lost 4 bases, and 19 bases lay in between. The CDR3 DNA reads TGTGCCAACAGCTGGAGCGGACAGAGAGAGACCCAGTACTTC. Its protein is CANSWSGQRETQYF.

The rearrangement joins TRBV7-2 to TRBJ2-7, with no clear D. Trimming left V 7 bases short and J 2 bases short, with 15 bases between. Germline V gene lookup returns CDR1 SGHTA and CDR2 FQGNSA. The CDR3 runs to 14 residues. The CDR3, as DNA: TGTGCCAGCACTGCCGCGGACGGCCCCTACGAGCAGTACTTC. The encoded protein is CASTAADGPYEQYF. Variable domain in full (rest from reference TRBV7-2 and TRBJ2-7): GAGVSQSPSNKVTEKGKDVELRCDPISGHTALYWYRQSLGQGLEFLIYFQGNSAPDKSGLPSDRFSAERTGGSVSTLTIQRTQQEDSAVYLCASTAADGPYEQYFGPGTRLTVT.

This clonotype was recorded a few times. The V gene is TRBV20-1, the J gene TRBJ2-7, with 7 positions matching TRBD2. The CDR3 totals 18 residues. Germline CDR1 is DFQATT and CDR2 is SNEGSKA (reference sequence). The V and J ends lost 1 base and 5 bases, in that order; junction bases with no gene match: 20. CDR3 in amino acids: CSARALGVGGRLVHEQYF. Here the CDR3 DNA reads TGCAGTGCTAGAGCCCTGGGAGTGGGCGGGAGACTTGTCCACGAGCAGTACTTC.

This clonotype was detected only a few times. The J gene is TRBJ2-2, the V gene TRBV30; D call uncertain. The CDR3 has 13 amino acids. Trimming pared 8 bases from V and 4 bases from J, leaving 14 bases between. Germline-derived CDR1 and CDR2 are GTSNPN and SVGIG (reference sequence). CDR3 amino acids: CAQPEVTTGELFF. The CDR3 region has the DNA TGTGCCCAACCCGAGGTGACCACCGGGGAGCTGTTTTTT.

In this sample, this clonotype turned up a few times. The CDR3 nucleotides are TGTGCCAGCAGTAGGACTAGCGTGAGCTCCTACAATGAGCAGTTCTTC. Translation gives CASSRTSVSSYNEQFF. V usage is TRBV2 and J usage is TRBJ2-1; 9 bases match TRBD2. There are 16 residues in the CDR3. The J segment lost 0 bases and the V segment lost 5 bases, leaving 5 bases of the junction unmatched. In germline, CDR1 is SNHLY, CDR2 FYNNEI.

This clonotype was found many times. The V and J genes are TRBV29-1 and TRBJ2-3, with a tentative D call TRBD1 (5 bases). V lost 4 bases, J lost 0 bases, and 8 bases lay in between. There are 13 residues in the CDR3. The V gene's germline CDR1 is SQVTM and CDR2 ANQGSEA. Here the CDR3 reads CSVVPGSTDTQYF. For the CDR3, the DNA is TGCAGCGTTGTCCCAGGGAGCACAGATACGCAGTATTTT.

The genes are TRBV20-1 and TRBJ2-7; D is undetermined. V was trimmed by 0 bases and J by 0 bases, leaving 12 bases between them. The CDR3 sequence is 15 residues long. The germline CDR1 and CDR2 sequences are DFQATT and SNEGSKA (reference sequence). This CDR3 reads CSARDFLDSSYEQYF. The CDR3 nucleotides read TGCAGTGCTAGAGATTTCCTGGATAGCTCCTACGAGCAGTACTTC.

This clonotype turned up a few times. The chain joins TRBV6-2 or TRBV6-3 to TRBJ1-1; perhaps TRBD1 as D (6 bases). Trimming left V 4 bases short and J 4 bases short, with 13 bases between. The CDR3 is made up of 14 amino acids. The germline V gene encodes CDR1 MNHEY and CDR2 SVGEGT. DNA of the CDR3: TGTGCCAGCAGTTTCGGGGGCGGGGGCACTGAAGCTTTCTTT. This gives the protein CASSFGGGGTEAFF.

The genes are TRBV6-5 and TRBJ2-5; D uncertain. The CDR3 totals 14 residues. The V end was cut by 1 base, the J end by 2 bases, with 8 bases between. CDR1 is MNHEY and CDR2 is SVGAGI in the germline V gene. The CDR3 DNA reads TGTGCCAGCAGTTACTTAAGGGCACAAGAGACCCAGTACTTC. It translates to CASSYLRAQETQYF.

This rearrangement joins TRBV7-9 to TRBJ2-3; TRBD1 agrees at 7 bases. V shed 2 bases, J shed 0 bases, and the junction held 8 bases outside the gene matches. CDR1 SEHNR and CDR2 FQNEAQ come from the germline V gene (reference sequence). The CDR3 loop spans 17 amino acids. CDR3 residues: CASSLPPTGPSTDTQYF. The CDR3 bases are TGTGCCAGCAGCTTACCCCCGACAGGGCCGAGCACAGATACGCAGTATTTT.

The chain combines TRBV29-1 with TRBJ2-7; maybe TRBD2 (5 bases). The CDR3 runs 15 residues. Germline loops: CDR1 SQVTM, CDR2 ANQGSEA. V lost 0 bases to trimming and J lost 9 bases, with 21 bases between them. CDR3 bases: TGCAGCGTTGAAGACCCCCTGTCGGAGGACTTAGGGCAGTACTTC. This encodes CSVEDPLSEDLGQYF.

Ten or more counts support this clonotype. The chain joins TRBV4-2 to TRBJ2-7, with TRBD1 matching 8 bases. CDR1 and CDR2 from the germline V gene are LGHNA and YNFKEQ. Trimming removed 0 bases from V and 6 bases from J; junction bases left unmatched: 10. The CDR3 length is 16 residues. The CDR3 DNA follows: TGTGCCAGCAGCCAAGAAATTGGCGACAGGGGTTTCGAGCAGTACTTC. It specifies CASSQEIGDRGFEQYF.

This clonotype was seen repeatedly, ten times or more. The chain uses TRBV10-3 and TRBJ1-2; no clear D. V was clipped by 0 bases and J by 3 bases, with 17 bases between them. The CDR3 extends over 17 amino acids. The V gene's germline CDR1 is ENHRY and CDR2 SYGVKD. CDR3 sequence: CAISESTPHKGYYGYTF. The CDR3 nucleotides read TGTGCCATCAGTGAGTCCACACCTCACAAGGGTTACTATGGCTACACCTTC.

CDR3 loop: CASSSATRLAGGPYNEQFF. The CDR3, as DNA: TGTGCCAGCAGTTCCGCAACTAGACTAGCGGGGGGGCCCTACAATGAGCAGTTCTTC. The chain joins TRBV27 to TRBJ2-1, with 14 bases that match TRBD2. Looked up from germline, CDR1 is MNHEY and CDR2 is SMNVEV (reference sequence). The CDR3 runs 19 residues. J gave up 2 bases and V 4 bases, and 10 bases lay outside the gene matches.

The rearrangement uses TRBV20-1 and TRBJ2-7; 7 bases line up with TRBD2. V trimming: 3 bases; J trimming: 3 bases; junction bases outside the gene matches: 5. This CDR3 is built from 13 residues. Per the germline V gene, CDR1 is DFQATT and CDR2 is SNEGSKA (reference sequence). CDR3 loop: CSARGGDHYEQYF. As DNA, the CDR3 is TGCAGTGCTAGGGGGGGGGATCACTACGAGCAGTACTTC.

This clonotype was picked up one time. V and J are TRBV9 and TRBJ2-7, with 7 bases matching TRBD1. V shed 0 bases and J 4 bases; nucleotides not matched to a gene: 7. Germline assignment: CDR1 SGDLS and CDR2 YYNGEE. The CDR3 runs 15 residues. In DNA form, the CDR3 reads TGTGCCAGCAGCGTAGCTGTGACAGGGTCGTACGAGCAGTACTTC. It specifies CASSVAVTGSYEQYF.

This clonotype was recorded many times. CDR3 DNA: TGCGCCAGCAGCACCCGGGACTGGGAAAGCGAGCAGTACTTC. Its translation is CASSTRDWESEQYF. The chain couples TRBV5-1 to TRBJ2-7, with D perhaps TRBD2 (6 bases). Trimming left V 4 bases short and J 6 bases short, with 17 bases between. The germline V gene encodes CDR1 SGHRS and CDR2 YFSETQ. The CDR3 loop spans 14 amino acids.

This clonotype was found many times. V usage is TRBV3-1 and J usage is TRBJ2-7, with D hard to call. Germline CDR1 and CDR2: LGHDT and YNNKEL (reference sequence). The CDR3 has 12 amino acids. Trimming removed 3 bases from V and 3 bases from J, with 6 bases in between. CDR3 in amino acids: CASSQGVYEQYF. CDR3 nucleotides: TGTGCCAGCAGCCAGGGCGTCTACGAGCAGTACTTC.

This clonotype was seen repeatedly, ten times or more. This chain uses TRBV5-1 with TRBJ2-2; D may be TRBD1 or TRBD2 (5 bases each). In germline, CDR1 is SGHRS, CDR2 YFSETQ. Between the trimmed V and J ends, which lost 1 base and 4 bases, there was a span of 11 bases. There are 15 residues in the CDR3. The CDR3 region has the DNA TGCGCCAGCAGCTTGCAACAGAGGGGCACCGGGGAGCTGTTTTTT. Translating gives CASSLQQRGTGELFF.

This clonotype was seen a handful of times. J is TRBJ2-1 and V is TRBV29-1; D is tentatively TRBD1 or TRBD2 (7 bases each). Germline CDR1 SQVTM, CDR2 ANQGSEA. The CDR3 is made up of 13 amino acids. The V end lost 0 bases, the J end lost 9 bases, and 12 bases lay between the germline ends. The CDR3: CSVEDAGGGEQFF. For the CDR3, the DNA is TGCAGCGTTGAAGATGCAGGGGGGGGTGAGCAGTTCTTC.

Comment on this clonotype: One end of the junction varies from germline; a read error may be responsible. The rearrangement joins TRBV7-7 to TRBJ2-5; no definite D call. The CDR3 is 13 amino acids. Germline CDR1 is SSHAT and CDR2 is FNYEAQ (reference sequence). As DNA, the CDR3 is TGTGCTAGCAGCTCAGGACCTGGGGAGACCCAGTACTTC. Translation gives CASSSGPGETQYF.

The chain employs TRBV10-3 and TRBJ2-7; 8 nucleotides match TRBD2. In germline, CDR1 is ENHRY, CDR2 SYGVKD. V lost 11 bases, J lost 2 bases, and 14 bases stayed unmatched. The CDR3 sequence is 15 residues long. The CDR3 DNA reads as TGTGCCGCCAGCCTTGAGGCGGGGGGCGCCTACGAGCAGTACTTC. Encoded protein: CAASLEAGGAYEQYF.

This clonotype was seen only a few times. This chain connects TRBV5-1 to TRBJ2-7; D possibly corresponds to TRBD2 (6 bases). The ends were cut back, 5 bases at V and 3 bases at J, with 15 bases in the middle. Germline CDR1 reads SGHRS; CDR2 reads YFSETQ. The CDR3 is made up of 14 amino acids. For the CDR3, the DNA is TGCGCCAGCAGGCCGATTGCCGGGGGCTACGAGCAGTACTTC. Its translation: CASRPIAGGYEQYF.

This chain joins TRBV7-9 and TRBJ2-1; 9 bases are shared with TRBD2. Germline CDR1 SEHNR, CDR2 FQNEAQ (reference sequence). J lost 8 bases, V lost 5 bases, and 10 bases had no gene match. CDR3 size: 15 residues. The CDR3, as DNA: TGTGCCAGCAGCCATCGACTAGCGGAGGCCCATGAGCAGTTCTTC. As protein: CASSHRLAEAHEQFF.

This rearrangement joins TRBV12-3 or TRBV12-4 to TRBJ2-1, with 7 bases fitting TRBD2. V shed 4 bases, J shed 7 bases, and the junction held 4 bases outside the gene matches. This CDR3 has 13 amino acids. The CDR3 protein is CASSSGLSNEQFF. The DNA for the CDR3 is TGTGCCAGCAGTTCGGGACTATCGAATGAGCAGTTCTTC.

To note about this clonotype: A clone one base away is much larger, so this may be a read error. The V gene is TRBV7-9, the J gene TRBJ2-1; D is undetermined. Per the germline V gene, CDR1 is SEHNR and CDR2 is FQNEAQ (reference sequence). V was clipped by 4 bases and J by 5 bases, with 6 bases between them. This CDR3 spans 12 amino acids. This chain's CDR3 is CASSSRHNEQFF. CDR3 nucleotide sequence: TGTGCCAGCAGCTCCCGACACAATGAGCAGTTCTTC.

This clonotype was counted many times. V and J are TRBV4-3 and TRBJ2-4; tentative D call: TRBD1 (7 bases). Trimming shortened V by 0 bases and J by 6 bases, and 18 bases separated the two germline ends. CDR1 is LGHNA, CDR2 YSLEER, per germline. The CDR3 length is 17 residues. The CDR3 sequence is CASSQDPPQGGINIQYF. In nucleotides, the CDR3 is TGCGCCAGCAGCCAAGACCCACCCCAGGGGGGAATAAACATTCAGTACTTC.

The J gene is TRBJ2-2, the V gene TRBV27; TRBD2 agrees at 7 bases. CDR3 length: 13 residues. Germline V lookup: CDR1 MNHEY, CDR2 SMNVEV (reference sequence). V was clipped by 10 bases and J by 1 base; unmatched bases: 3. CDR3: CATGLENTGELFF. CDR3 coding DNA: TGTGCCACTGGACTAGAGAACACCGGGGAGCTGTTTTTT.

This clonotype was detected ten times or more. The chain links TRBV5-1 to TRBJ1-1; the match to TRBD1 covers 10 bases. CDR1 and CDR2 from the germline V gene are SGHRS and YFSETQ. The CDR3 has 17 amino acids. Germline trimming cut 0 bases from V and 3 bases from J; bases unmatched to any gene: 8. The CDR3 DNA reads TGCGCCAGCAGCTTGGGTGGGACAGGGGAGCCCGACACTGAAGCTTTCTTT. Protein sequence: CASSLGGTGEPDTEAFF.